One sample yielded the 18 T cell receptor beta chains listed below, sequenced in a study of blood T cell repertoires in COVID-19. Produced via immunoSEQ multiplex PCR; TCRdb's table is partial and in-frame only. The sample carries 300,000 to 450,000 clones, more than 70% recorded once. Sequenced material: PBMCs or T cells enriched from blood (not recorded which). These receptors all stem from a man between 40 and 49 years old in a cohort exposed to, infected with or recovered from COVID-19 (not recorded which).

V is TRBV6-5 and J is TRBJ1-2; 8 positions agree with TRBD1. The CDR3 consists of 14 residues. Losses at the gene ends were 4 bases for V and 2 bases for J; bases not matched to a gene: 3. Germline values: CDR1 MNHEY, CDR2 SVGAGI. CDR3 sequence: CASSSTGANYGYTF. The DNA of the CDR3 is TGTGCCAGCAGTTCGACAGGGGCAAACTATGGCTACACCTTC.

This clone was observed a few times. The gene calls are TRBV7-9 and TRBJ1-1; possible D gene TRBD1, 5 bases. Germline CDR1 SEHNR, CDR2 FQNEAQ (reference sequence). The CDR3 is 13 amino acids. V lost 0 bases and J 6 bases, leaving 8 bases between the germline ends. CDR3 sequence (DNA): TGTGCCAGCAGCTTAGCGGAGGGGTCTGAAGCTTTCTTT. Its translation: CASSLAEGSEAFF.

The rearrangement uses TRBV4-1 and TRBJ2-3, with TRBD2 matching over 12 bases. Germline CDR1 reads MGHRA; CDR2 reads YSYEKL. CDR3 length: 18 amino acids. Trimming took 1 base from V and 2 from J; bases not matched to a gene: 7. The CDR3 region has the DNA TGCGCCAGCAGCCAAGGCGGGCTAGCGGGAGGGCTCACAGATACGCAGTATTTT. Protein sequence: CASSQGGLAGGLTDTQYF.

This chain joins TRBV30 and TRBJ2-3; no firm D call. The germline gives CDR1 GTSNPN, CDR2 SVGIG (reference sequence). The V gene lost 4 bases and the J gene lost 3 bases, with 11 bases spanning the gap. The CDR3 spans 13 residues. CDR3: CAWTRGATDTQYF. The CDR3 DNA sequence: TGTGCCTGGACCAGAGGCGCTACAGATACGCAGTATTTT.

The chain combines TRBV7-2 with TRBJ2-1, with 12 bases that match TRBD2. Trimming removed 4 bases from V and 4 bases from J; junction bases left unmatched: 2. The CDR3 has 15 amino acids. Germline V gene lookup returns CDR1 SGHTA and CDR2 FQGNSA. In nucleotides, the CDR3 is TGTGCCAGCAGCTCCGGACTAGCGGGATACAATGAGCAGTTCTTC. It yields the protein CASSSGLAGYNEQFF.

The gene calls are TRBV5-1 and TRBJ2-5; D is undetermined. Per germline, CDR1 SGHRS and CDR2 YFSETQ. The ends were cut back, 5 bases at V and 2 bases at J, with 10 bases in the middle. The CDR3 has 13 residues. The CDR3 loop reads CASSLPGQETQYF. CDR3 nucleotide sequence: TGCGCCAGCAGTTTACCAGGTCAAGAGACCCAGTACTTC.

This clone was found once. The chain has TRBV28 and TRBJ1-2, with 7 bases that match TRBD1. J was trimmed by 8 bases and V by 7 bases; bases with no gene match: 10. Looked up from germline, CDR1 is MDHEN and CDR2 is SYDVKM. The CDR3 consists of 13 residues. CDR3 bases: TGTGCCAGCAATGCTAACCCGGGACAGGGCTACACCTTC. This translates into CASNANPGQGYTF.

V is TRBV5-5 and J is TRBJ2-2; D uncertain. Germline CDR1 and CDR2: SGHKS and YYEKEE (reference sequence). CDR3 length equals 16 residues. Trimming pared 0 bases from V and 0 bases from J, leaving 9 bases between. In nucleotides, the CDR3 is TGTGCCAGCAGCTTGGGTAGCAGATCGAACACCGGGGAGCTGTTTTTT. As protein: CASSLGSRSNTGELFF.

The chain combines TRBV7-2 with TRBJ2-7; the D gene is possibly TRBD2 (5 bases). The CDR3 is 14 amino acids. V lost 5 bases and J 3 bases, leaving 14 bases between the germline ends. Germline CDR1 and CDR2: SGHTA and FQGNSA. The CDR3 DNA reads TGTGCCAGCAGCCCAGCGGCCGGTAACTACGAGCAGTACTTC. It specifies CASSPAAGNYEQYF.

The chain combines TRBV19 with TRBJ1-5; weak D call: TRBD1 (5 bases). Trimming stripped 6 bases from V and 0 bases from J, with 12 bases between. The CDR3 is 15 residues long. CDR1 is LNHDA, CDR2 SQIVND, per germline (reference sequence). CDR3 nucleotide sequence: TGTGCCAGTAGGGACACTTTCCATAGCAATCAGCCCCAGCATTTT. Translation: CASRDTFHSNQPQHF.

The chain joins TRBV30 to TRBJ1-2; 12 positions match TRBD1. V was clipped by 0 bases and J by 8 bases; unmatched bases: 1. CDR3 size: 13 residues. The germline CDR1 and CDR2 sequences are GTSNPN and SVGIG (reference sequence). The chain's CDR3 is CAWSVGTGGGYTF. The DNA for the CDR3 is TGTGCCTGGAGTGTGGGGACAGGGGGCGGCTACACCTTC.

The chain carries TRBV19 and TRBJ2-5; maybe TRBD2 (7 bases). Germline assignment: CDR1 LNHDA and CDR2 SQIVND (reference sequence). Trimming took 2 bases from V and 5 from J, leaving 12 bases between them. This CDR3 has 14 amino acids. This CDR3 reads CASSIKGGIETQYF. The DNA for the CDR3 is TGTGCCAGTAGTATAAAGGGGGGGATTGAGACCCAGTACTTC.

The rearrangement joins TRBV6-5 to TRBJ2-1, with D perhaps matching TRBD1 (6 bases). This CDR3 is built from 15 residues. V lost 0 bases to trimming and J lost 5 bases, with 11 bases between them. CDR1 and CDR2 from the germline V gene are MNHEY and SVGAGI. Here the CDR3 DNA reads TGTGCCAGCAGTTACTCTTCGGCAGGGGACAATGAGCAGTTCTTC. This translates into CASSYSSAGDNEQFF.

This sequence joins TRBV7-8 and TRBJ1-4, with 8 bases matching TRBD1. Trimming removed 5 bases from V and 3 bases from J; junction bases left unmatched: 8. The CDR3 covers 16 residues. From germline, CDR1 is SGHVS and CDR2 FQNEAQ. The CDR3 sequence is CASSKGQGASNEKLFF. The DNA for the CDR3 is TGTGCCAGCAGCAAAGGACAGGGAGCATCTAATGAAAAACTGTTTTTT. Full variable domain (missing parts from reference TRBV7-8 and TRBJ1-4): GAGVSQSPRYKVAKRGQDVALRCDPISGHVSLFWYQQALGQGPEFLTYFQNEAQLDKSGLPSDRFFAERPEGSVSTLKIQRTQQEDSAVYLCASSKGQGASNEKLFFGSGTQLSVL.

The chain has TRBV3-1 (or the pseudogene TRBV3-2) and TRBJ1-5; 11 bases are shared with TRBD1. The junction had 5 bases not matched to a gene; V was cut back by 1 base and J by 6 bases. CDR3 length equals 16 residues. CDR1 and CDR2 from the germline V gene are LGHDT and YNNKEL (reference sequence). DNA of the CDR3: TGTGCCAGCAGCCAAGGGACAGGGGGCGAATTTCAGCCCCAGCATTTT. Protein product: CASSQGTGGEFQPQHF.

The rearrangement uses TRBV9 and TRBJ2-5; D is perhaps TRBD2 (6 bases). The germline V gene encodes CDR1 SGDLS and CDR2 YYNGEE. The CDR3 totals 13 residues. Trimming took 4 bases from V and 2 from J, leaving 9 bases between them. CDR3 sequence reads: CASSPREQETQYF. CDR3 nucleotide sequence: TGTGCCAGCAGCCCTCGGGAGCAAGAGACCCAGTACTTC.

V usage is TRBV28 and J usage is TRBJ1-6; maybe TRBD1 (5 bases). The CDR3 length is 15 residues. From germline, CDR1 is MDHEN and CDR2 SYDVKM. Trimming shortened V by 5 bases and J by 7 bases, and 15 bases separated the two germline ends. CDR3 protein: CASSPSRQRNSPLHF. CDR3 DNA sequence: TGTGCCAGCAGTCCCTCGCGACAGAGAAATTCACCCCTCCACTTT.

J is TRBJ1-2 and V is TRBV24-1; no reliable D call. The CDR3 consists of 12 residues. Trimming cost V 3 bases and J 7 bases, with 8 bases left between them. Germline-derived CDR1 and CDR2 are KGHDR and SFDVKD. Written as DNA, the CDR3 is TGTGCCACCAGTGATACCGGTTTTGGCTACACCTTC. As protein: CATSDTGFGYTF.